The T cell receptor beta chain described here comes from a study of T-cell reconstitution after alpha-beta-depleted transplantation in children. General observations from the study: After one year, T-cell counts and TCRbeta diversity mostly came from new T cells. Approximately two months post-transplant, alpha-beta T cells reportedly originated from several hundred expanded graft clones.

Unique molecular identifiers were incorporated into the prepared TCRbeta library. TCRdb independently ran MiXCR on the PCR reads; one entry per CDR3 protein. The repertoire holds about 490,000 distinct CDR3 sequences, more than 9% seen once, with about 2% in the top ten. This clonotype was found many times. Its antigen is not known. From germline, CDR1 is SQVTM and CDR2 ANQGSEA. With 0 bases removed from V and 8 bases from J, the gap between germline ends came to 20 bases. The CDR3 is made up of 16 amino acids. The receptor was isolated from a child aged 2 to 10 with inherited bone marrow failure, due to receive a stem cell transplant. The genes are TRBV29-1 and TRBJ2-1; D is unresolved. Sequenced material: PBMCs, taken before TCRalphabeta/CD19-depleted stem cell transplant. DNA of the CDR3: TGCAGCGTTGAAGATCCACGTCTCCCATTGGGCTATGAGCAGTTCTTC. Its protein product is CSVEDPRLPLGYEQFF.